The T cell receptor beta chain described here comes from a study of CD8+ T cells in alopecia areata. Study results and caveats: Affected scalp, especially in alopecia totalis/universalis, had a higher clonality than normal scalp did.

J gave up 3 bases and V 4 bases, and 3 bases lay outside the gene matches. In germline, CDR1 is MGHRA, CDR2 YSYEKL. The CDR3 length is 14 residues. Peripheral blood samples and lesional scalp punch biopsies were obtained from alopecia areata patients. This clone showed up just a few times. What it binds is not known. After isolation, RNA underwent reverse transcription to generate cDNA as the sequencing template. The repertoire was sequenced with immunoSEQ multiplex PCR; TCRdb's copy has only in-frame clones and lacks some. Of almost 35,000 clones listed, roughly 50% are singletons. The chain has TRBV4-1 and TRBJ2-3; TRBD1 matches 8 bases. The sample consisted of NKG2D-high CD8+ T cells sorted from blood. The TCR sequence derives from a human donor with alopecia areata. CDR3 DNA: TGCGCCAGCAGCCTCGGACAGGGTACAGATACGCAGTATTTT. Translated, it gives CASSLGQGTDTQYF.